The 25 T cell receptor beta chains given below trace back to one sample, sequenced in a study of Graves' ophthalmopathy and Graves' hyperthyroidism. Amplification of TCR beta CDR3 regions used RNA transcripts. First-round RT-PCR relied on HTBI primers, and a second-round multiplex PCR came next. Via MiXCR, TCRdb re-called the multiplex PCR reads, giving one row per CDR3 protein. The sample gives 560,000 or so distinct CDR3 sequences, roughly 40% of which show up once; around 4% is in the top ten. Material: peripheral blood or thyroid tissue (not recorded which). Every receptor here comes from an adult man with Graves' hyperthyroidism.

The table lists this clonotype with many counts. J is TRBJ1-2 and V is TRBV7-9, with a possible D match to TRBD1 (6 bases). CDR1 is SEHNR, CDR2 FQNEAQ, per germline (reference sequence). Between the trimmed V and J ends, which lost 5 bases and 2 bases, there was a span of 12 bases. The CDR3 consists of 14 residues. CDR3 sequence: CASSPTGANYGYTF. Written as DNA, the CDR3 is TGTGCCAGCAGCCCGACAGGAGCGAACTATGGCTACACCTTC.

This chain links TRBV11-2 with TRBJ1-5; D might be TRBD1 (5 bases). Per germline, CDR1 SGHAT and CDR2 FQNNGV. The germline V and J ends were trimmed by 6 bases and 7 bases, with 10 bases remaining between them. CDR3 length: 12 amino acids. CDR3 nucleotides: TGTGCCAGCAGACCTCAGGGACAGCCCCAGCATTTT. It translates to CASRPQGQPQHF.

A remark on this clonotype: A read error may account for a junction end that differs from germline. The V call is TRBV12-3 or TRBV12-4, the J call TRBJ2-7, with 7 positions matching TRBD1. The CDR3 has 13 amino acids. CDR3 residues: CASRRDSYYEQCF. The CDR3 nucleotides are TGTGCCAGCAGGAGGGACAGCTACTACGAGCAGTGCTTC.

This clonotype was detected many times. The rearrangement joins TRBV29-1 to TRBJ1-4; 11 nucleotides agree with TRBD1. J was trimmed by 8 bases and V by 3 bases; bases with no gene match: 2. From germline, CDR1 is SQVTM and CDR2 ANQGSEA. The CDR3 has 13 residues. The CDR3 protein is CSVDGTGGEKLFF. The CDR3 DNA reads as TGCAGCGTTGACGGGACAGGGGGAGAAAAACTGTTTTTT.

This clonotype was seen at least ten times. This chain uses TRBV11-2 with TRBJ1-1; a possible D gene is TRBD1 (6 bases). CDR1 and CDR2 (germline): SGHAT, FQNNGV. V was clipped by 3 bases and J by 1 base, with 12 bases between them. CDR3 size: 15 residues. CDR3 in DNA: TGTGCCAGCAGCTTCAGGGGCATTAGGAACACTGAAGCTTTCTTT. Amino acids: CASSFRGIRNTEAFF.

This clonotype was detected many times. The chain is built from TRBV13 and TRBJ1-5; D gene unclear. Trimming cost V 2 bases and J 0 bases, with 8 bases left between them. The CDR3 consists of 15 residues. Germline CDR1 PRHDT, CDR2 FYEKMQ (reference sequence). The CDR3 loop reads CASSLRRYSNQPQHF. The CDR3 nucleotides are TGTGCCAGCAGCTTAAGGCGGTATAGCAATCAGCCCCAGCATTTT.

V gene TRBV7-6 combines with J gene TRBJ2-7; 8 nucleotides line up with TRBD2. From germline, CDR1 is SGHVS and CDR2 FNYEAQ. V trimming: 0 bases; J trimming: 2 bases; junction bases outside the gene matches: 6. The CDR3 runs to 16 residues. The CDR3 here is CASSLASSGGPYEQYF. The CDR3 bases are TGTGCCAGCAGCTTAGCGTCGAGCGGGGGACCCTACGAGCAGTACTTC. Complete variable domain (other parts from reference TRBV7-6 and TRBJ2-7): GAGVSQSPRYKVTKRGQDVALRCDPISGHVSLYWYRQALGQGPEFLTYFNYEAQQDKSGLPNDRFSAERPEGSISTLTIQRTEQRDSAMYRCASSLASSGGPYEQYFGPGTRLTVT.

This clonotype has just one count. The rearrangement links TRBV29-1 to TRBJ2-6; D perhaps matches TRBD1 (6 bases). Trimming left V 1 base short and J 0 bases short, with 16 bases between. Germline CDR1 SQVTM, CDR2 ANQGSEA. The CDR3 consists of 18 residues. For the CDR3, the DNA is TGCAGCGTTGAAGGTTTAGGCAGGGGAAGCTCTGGGGCCAACGTCCTGACTTTC. Protein: CSVEGLGRGSSGANVLTF.

At least ten counts were recorded for this clonotype. The chain is built from TRBV7-6 and TRBJ2-2, with 7 bases identical to TRBD1. With V trimmed by 3 bases and J by 1 base, 5 bases remained unmatched. The CDR3 is made up of 16 amino acids. The germline V gene has CDR1 SGHVS and CDR2 FNYEAQ. This CDR3 reads CASSFIRTGNTGELFF. The CDR3 DNA sequence: TGTGCCAGCAGCTTTATTCGGACAGGGAACACCGGGGAGCTGTTTTTT. Variable domain in full (rest from reference TRBV7-6 and TRBJ2-2): GAGVSQSPRYKVTKRGQDVALRCDPISGHVSLYWYRQALGQGPEFLTYFNYEAQQDKSGLPNDRFSAERPEGSISTLTIQRTEQRDSAMYRCASSFIRTGNTGELFFGEGSRLTVL.

Comments on this clonotype: Compared with germline, one end of the junction differs, possibly owing to a read error. The J gene is TRBJ1-1, the V gene TRBV7-9, with a weak D call TRBD1 (5 bases). Germline V CDR1 and CDR2: SEHNR, FQNEAQ (reference sequence). CDR3 size: 14 residues. CDR3 bases: TGTACCAGCAGCCTCCTCAGGGCCGGGACTGAAGCTTTCTTT. The encoded protein is CTSSLLRAGTEAFF.

With regard to this clonotype: Because the CDR3 is missing its conserved closing phenylalanine or tryptophan, this is likely a read error. It is unclear where the CDR3 begins or ends on the DNA, so no DNA is shown, and the CDR3 is as TCRdb lists it. The genes are TRBV29-1 and TRBJ1-2; the table's TRBD1 call for D was not verified on the DNA. Germline loops: CDR1 SQVTM, CDR2 ANQGSEA. From its first to its last residue, the CDR3 has 8 amino acids. Here the CDR3 reads CSVVKPGA.

This clonotype was detected ten times or more. This rearrangement joins TRBV6-5 to TRBJ2-7; TRBD2 agrees at 12 bases. The CDR3 length is 16 residues. Germline CDR1 reads MNHEY; CDR2 reads SVGAGI. V lost 2 bases and J lost 0; bases outside the gene matches: 2. CDR3 nucleotide sequence: TGTGCCAGCAGTTACACGACTAGCGGGAGCTCCTACGAGCAGTACTTC. As protein: CASSYTTSGSSYEQYF.

At least ten counts were recorded for this clonotype. The chain couples TRBV5-8 to TRBJ1-1; no reliable D call. Germline assignment: CDR1 SGHTS and CDR2 YDEGEE. Trimming took 0 bases from V and 4 from J, leaving 7 bases between them. The CDR3 contains 13 residues. CDR3 loop: CASSLGSPTEAFF. For the CDR3, the DNA is TGTGCCAGCAGCTTGGGTTCCCCCACTGAAGCTTTCTTT.

This clonotype was observed many times. The CDR3 spells CASSPSAAGELFF. CDR3 bases: TGTGCCAGCAGTCCCTCCGCTGCCGGGGAGCTGTTTTTT. This sequence joins TRBV6-5 and TRBJ2-2; D not resolved. Trimming cost V 5 bases and J 6 bases, with 10 bases left between them. CDR1 MNHEY and CDR2 SVGAGI come from the germline V gene. This CDR3 region has 13 residues.

The J gene is TRBJ2-2, the V gene TRBV11-1; D gene uncertain. CDR1 and CDR2 from the germline V gene are SGHAT and FQDESV (reference sequence). Trimming removed 5 bases from V and 5 bases from J, with 9 bases in between. The CDR3 runs 13 residues. CDR3 in DNA: TGTGCCAGCAGCAAAGGGCTTACCGGGGAGCTGTTTTTT. Amino acids: CASSKGLTGELFF.

The chain recombines TRBV15 with TRBJ1-2; D uncertain. V was shortened by 3 bases and J by 9 bases, with 11 bases between the two germline ends. Germline V gives CDR1 LNHNV, CDR2 YYDKDF (reference sequence). The CDR3 contains 12 residues. CDR3: CATSSTGRSYTF. CDR3 coding DNA: TGTGCCACCAGCAGCACCGGACGGAGCTACACCTTC.

This clonotype showed up many times. The chain has TRBV7-8 and TRBJ2-7, with 9 bases identical to TRBD1. CDR1 is SGHVS, CDR2 FQNEAQ, per germline. The J segment lost 2 bases and the V segment lost 3 bases, leaving 8 bases of the junction unmatched. The CDR3 consists of 16 residues. CDR3 bases: TGTGCCAGCAGCTTTACGGACAGGGGCTTTGCCTACGAGCAGTACTTC. The encoded protein is CASSFTDRGFAYEQYF.

This clonotype was counted once. The V call is TRBV9, the J call TRBJ2-2; the match to TRBD1 covers 7 bases. V lost 3 bases and J lost 0; bases outside the gene matches: 5. Germline lookup yields CDR1 SGDLS and CDR2 YYNGEE. This CDR3 region has 16 residues. The CDR3 loop reads CASSGAGTANTGELFF. In DNA form, the CDR3 reads TGTGCCAGCAGCGGGGCCGGGACAGCGAACACCGGGGAGCTGTTTTTT. The whole variable domain, remainder taken from reference TRBV9 and TRBJ2-2, is DSGVTQTPKHLITATGQRVTLRCSPRSGDLSVYWYQQSLDQGLQFLIQYYNGEERAKGNILERFSAQQFPDLHSELNLSSLELGDSALYFCASSGAGTANTGELFFGEGSRLTVL.

The chain joins TRBV24-1 to TRBJ2-1; 7 nucleotides agree with TRBD2. Per germline, CDR1 KGHDR and CDR2 SFDVKD. CDR3 length equals 17 residues. The V and J ends lost 6 bases and 0 bases, in that order; junction bases with no gene match: 10. CDR3 sequence reads: CATSRGSRRSSYNEQFF. CDR3 DNA sequence: TGTGCCACCAGTCGCGGGAGTCGTAGAAGCTCCTACAATGAGCAGTTCTTC.

This clonotype was picked up many times. The rearrangement uses TRBV11-1 and TRBJ1-1; possibly TRBD1 for D (5 bases). The CDR3 runs to 13 residues. The V end was cut by 5 bases, the J end by 5 bases, with 12 bases between. Germline V gene data show CDR1 as SGHAT and CDR2 as FQDESV (reference sequence). CDR3 coding DNA: TGTGCCAGCAGCCCCCAGGGTTGGACTGAAGCTTTCTTT. As protein: CASSPQGWTEAFF.

V usage is TRBV6-5 and J usage is TRBJ2-7; D gene ambiguous. Germline loops: CDR1 MNHEY, CDR2 SVGAGI. The CDR3 has 14 residues. Trimming shortened V by 1 base and J by 0 bases, and 7 bases separated the two germline ends. This chain's CDR3 is CASSYYWRSYEQYF. DNA of the CDR3: TGTGCCAGCAGTTACTACTGGCGCTCCTACGAGCAGTACTTC.

This clonotype was counted a few times. The chain joins TRBV7-9 to TRBJ1-4; D call uncertain. CDR1 SEHNR and CDR2 FQNEAQ come from the germline V gene (reference sequence). V lost 3 bases to trimming and J lost 9 bases, with 5 bases between them. The CDR3 contains 11 residues. The chain's CDR3 is CASSFGKKLFF. CDR3 coding DNA: TGTGCCAGCAGCTTCGGGAAAAAACTGTTTTTT.

This clonotype occurred many times. This chain joins TRBV6-6 and TRBJ1-2; 8 nucleotides agree with TRBD1. The CDR3 has 14 amino acids. CDR1 and CDR2 (germline): MNHNY, SVGAGI (reference sequence). With V trimmed by 7 bases and J by 1 base, 5 bases remained unmatched. CDR3 amino acids: CASTPGQGNYGYTF. The DNA for the CDR3 is TGTGCCAGCACCCCCGGACAGGGTAACTATGGCTACACCTTC.

J is TRBJ1-1 and V is TRBV9; 7 bases are shared with TRBD1. The CDR3 is 15 residues long. From germline, CDR1 is SGDLS and CDR2 YYNGEE. J lost 1 base, V lost 0 bases, and 3 bases had no gene match. CDR3 sequence: CASSVAGDRNTEAFF. CDR3 DNA sequence: TGTGCCAGCAGCGTAGCGGGGGACAGGAACACTGAAGCTTTCTTT.

This rearrangement joins TRBV30 to TRBJ2-7, with D uncertain. Deletions cut 2 bases from V and 0 bases from J, with 8 bases between. From germline, CDR1 is GTSNPN and CDR2 SVGIG (reference sequence). This CDR3 has 13 amino acids. This CDR3 is CAWSLLSSYEQYF. The DNA of the CDR3 is TGTGCCTGGAGTCTGCTTAGCTCCTACGAGCAGTACTTC.